Here is one T cell receptor beta chain with its context. The sample holds many counts of this clonotype. It has no known antigen specificity. Base qualities are not recorded, but no much larger clone differs from it by a single base. Between the V and J ends, shortened by 0 bases and 1 base respectively, the junction contains 6 bases. The cysteine opens and the phenylalanine closes a CDR3 of 14 amino acids. The entry retains the CDR3 DNA only, 42 bases that are in frame from base 1. CDR1 SGHAT and CDR2 FQNNGV were looked up in the germline V gene. In the ophthalmopathy patients, disease was moderately to severely active, with a Clinical Activity Score of 3 or more, a NOSPECS grade of 4 or more, and a duration of less than 3 months. Exclusion was applied to patients with uncontrolled infections, other autoimmune diseases, pregnancy or lactation. Diagnoses relied on clinical symptoms, serum thyroxine and TRAb, thyroid ultrasound and orbital computed tomography. PBMCs were separated from approximately 10 ml of fresh peripheral blood using Ficoll-Paque density gradient centrifugation. Total RNA was extracted with Trizol reagent, and quality was checked on an Agilent 2100 Bioanalyzer.

The data belong to a study of T cells in Graves' hyperthyroidism and ophthalmopathy (dated by TCRdb to between 2018 and 2021). Background for the entire study: Peripheral blood was collected at initial diagnosis, before any treatment. Once sampling was done, hyperthyroidism patients were given methimazole at a starting dose of 30 mg daily, whereas ophthalmopathy patients were given high-dose intravenous methylprednisolone. In addition, the study compared T-cell repertoires in thyroid tissue and in blood from 6 or 7 Graves' hyperthyroidism patients. The approximately 95 discovery patients were divided at random into training and test sets in a 7:3 ratio. Whether ophthalmopathy could be predicted prospectively was tested in an independent validation cohort made up of 18 to 20 hyperthyroidism patients plus 17 patients who later progressed to ophthalmopathy. The paper reports TCR Vbeta CDR3 sequencing of roughly 140 peripheral blood samples: 40 to 45 ophthalmopathy, under 80 hyperthyroidism and approximately 17 progressor patients. A discovery cohort of roughly 100 patients, roughly 45 with Graves' ophthalmopathy and over 55 with stable Graves' hyperthyroidism, was used to find distinguishing TCR V-J signatures. What the research found in general, with its limitations: Blood samples also contained most of the expanded thyroid clonotypes (frequency above 0.001), which suggests that blood repertoires may reflect thyroid immune responses. No statistical method was used to fix the sample size in advance, and group allocation was not hidden from the investigators. In validation, progression to ophthalmopathy was predicted by the model with nearly 71% sensitivity and around 76% specificity, a median of approximately 6.5 months before onset. Ophthalmopathy was separated from stable hyperthyroidism by a 13 V-J signature model, with around 88% sensitivity and roughly 84% specificity obtained in cross-validation and 80%/75% obtained in testing.

The TCR beta CDR3 regions were amplified from the RNA transcripts. The TCR CDR3 was subjected to a first round of RT-PCR using the HTBI primer set and the Qiagen OneStep RT-PCR kit. The libraries were constructed in a second round of multiplex PCR and then size-selected and purified. Paired-end sequencing of the libraries was performed with 100 bp reads on an Illumina HiSeq2000. Processing in the source paper ran as follows. Raw data were processed with SOAPnuke, discarding reads with adapters, uncalled bases, mean Phred below 15, or no exact constant-primer or identifier match. COPE v1.2.5 was used to merge the high-quality paired reads, and each unique nucleotide sequence was defined as a clonotype. Clonotypes were aligned to IMGT TRBV, TRBD and TRBJ reference segments using MiTCR v1.1. The analysis was restricted to V-J combinations with a frequency above 0.0001, which together covered approximately 99% of the repertoires. A TCS score was defined as the ratio of F50 (clonal expansion) to E x V (chaos), with BLOSUM62-based TCRdist applied between CDR3 peptides within each V-J. Welch's t-statistics and random forest reduced 500 to 650 V-J features to under 15, which were used in a naive Bayes classifier (R e1071). The public reads were reanalyzed by TCRdb: fastp trimming at Q25, MiXCR alignment, in-frame beta chains only. A single entry per CDR3 protein holds the most common genes and DNA from its merged rows. TCRdb's processing, not the authors', yielded these V and J calls. This sample gives hundreds of thousands of distinct CDR3 sequences in total; around a quarter of them show up just once. Jointly, the top ten make up about 11% of the sample.

Recombination connected TRBV11-2 to TRBJ1-1, with an unclear D gene assignment. Specimen: blood. This clonotype was sampled from a woman aged 25 to 39 with Graves' ophthalmopathy. The nucleotides are TGTGCCAGCAGCTTAGATCTGGGGAACACTGAAGCTTTCTTT. This is translated as CASSLDLGNTEAFF.